One sample yielded the 23 T cell receptor beta chains listed below, sequenced in a study of T cell responses to AZD1222 COVID-19 vaccine. TCRdb's table, derived via immunoSEQ multiplex PCR, lists solely in-frame clones and lacks some. The table lists about 78,000 clones, roughly 85% of them singletons. The sequencing used peripheral blood, collected on day 0 of AZD1222 vaccination. These receptor sequences come from an adult in good health.

The CDR3 sequence is CASSFWDSSTDTQYF. For the CDR3, the DNA is TGCGCCAGCAGCTTCTGGGACAGCAGCACAGATACGCAGTATTTT. The V gene is TRBV5-1, the J gene TRBJ2-3, with 7 bases aligning to TRBD1. CDR1 and CDR2 from the germline V gene are SGHRS and YFSETQ. V gave up 2 bases and J gave up 0 bases; unmatched junction bases: 3. This CDR3 is 15 amino acids long.

In nucleotides, the CDR3 is TGTGCCAGCTCACCGGGACAGGGGGCTGCCTATGGCTACACCTTC. Translated: CASSPGQGAAYGYTF. This chain uses TRBV18 with TRBJ1-2; TRBD1 matches 12 bases. Germline V gene lookup returns CDR1 KGHSH and CDR2 LQKENI. This CDR3 is built from 15 residues. V gave up 3 bases and J gave up 4 bases; unmatched junction bases: 3.

This clone was detected only a few times. Distinct nucleotide sequences in the sample also encode this CDR3. The chain combines TRBV6-5 with TRBJ2-7; D not resolved. There are 13 residues in the CDR3. The ends were cut back, 0 bases at V and 3 bases at J, with 6 bases in the middle. Per the germline V gene, CDR1 is MNHEY and CDR2 is SVGAGI. This CDR3 is CASSYSLGYEQYF. The CDR3 DNA sequence: TGTGCCAGCAGTTACTCGCTCGGCTACGAGCAGTACTTC.

This CDR3 is CASSYPVPRQGANEQYF. The CDR3 DNA reads as TGTGCCAGCAGCTACCCCGTCCCCCGACAGGGGGCTAACGAGCAGTACTTC. The J gene is TRBJ2-7, the V gene TRBV7-9; 10 nucleotides match TRBD1. The germline gives CDR1 SEHNR, CDR2 FQNEAQ (reference sequence). V dropped 4 bases and J dropped 5; count of bases not matched to a gene: 14. This CDR3 contains 17 residues.

The J gene is TRBJ1-2, the V gene TRBV6-5; D remains ambiguous. This CDR3 contains 13 residues. The V gene's germline CDR1 is MNHEY and CDR2 SVGAGI. V lost 7 bases, J lost 6 bases, and 15 bases lay in between. The CDR3 DNA reads TGTGCCAGCACTCCCGGTCCCTTAAATGGCTACACCTTC. Residues: CASTPGPLNGYTF.

The chain employs TRBV7-2 and TRBJ2-5; 7 bases fit TRBD1. V was pared by 8 bases and J by 7 bases, with 13 bases of the junction left unmatched. This CDR3 contains 14 residues. Germline V gives CDR1 SGHTA, CDR2 FQGNSA. The CDR3 loop is CASVSGQAQGTQYF. CDR3 DNA sequence: TGTGCCAGCGTTTCAGGACAGGCGCAGGGGACCCAGTACTTC.

The rearrangement joins TRBV7-9 to TRBJ1-6; possibly TRBD1 for D (5 bases). The germline V and J ends were trimmed by 0 bases and 5 bases, with 14 bases remaining between them. The CDR3 runs to 17 residues. Germline-derived CDR1 and CDR2 are SEHNR and FQNEAQ (reference sequence). The CDR3 DNA is TGTGCCAGCAGCTTAGCTGTAGGGACGGGTGATAATTCACCCCTCCACTTT. Amino acids: CASSLAVGTGDNSPLHF.

This chain connects TRBV3-1 (or the pseudogene TRBV3-2) to TRBJ2-5, with 9 bases lining up with TRBD2. Germline CDR1 is LGHDT and CDR2 is YNNKEL (reference sequence). The CDR3 runs to 16 residues. Trimming at V came to 1 base and at J to 4 bases, leaving 7 bases not matched to a gene. The CDR3: CASSQVHLAGRETQYF. The CDR3 DNA reads TGTGCCAGCAGCCAAGTCCACCTAGCGGGACGAGAGACCCAGTACTTC.

The rearrangement uses TRBV2 and TRBJ1-2; the D gene is possibly TRBD1 (5 bases). Germline V gives CDR1 SNHLY, CDR2 FYNNEI. V dropped 8 bases and J dropped 3 bases, with 16 bases sitting between them. The length of the CDR3 is 14 residues. This CDR3 reads CASGEGGADYGYTF. Written as DNA, the CDR3 is TGTGCCAGCGGCGAAGGAGGGGCGGACTATGGCTACACCTTC.

The chain couples TRBV5-1 to TRBJ2-6; a weak D match, TRBD2 (6 bases). V was shortened by 4 bases and J by 6 bases, with 17 bases between the two germline ends. The CDR3 consists of 16 residues. Germline assignment: CDR1 SGHRS and CDR2 YFSETQ. The CDR3 DNA reads TGCGCCAGCAGCCGCGGGGATAGTCTTGCGGCCAACGTCCTGACTTTC. It is translated as CASSRGDSLAANVLTF. Full variable domain (rest looked up from reference TRBV5-1 and TRBJ2-6): KAGVTQTPRYLIKTRGQQVTLSCSPISGHRSVSWYQQTPGQGLQFLFEYFSETQRNKGNFPGRFSGRQFSNSRSEMNVSTLELGDSALYLCASSRGDSLAANVLTFGAGSRLTVL.

The chain is built from TRBV7-9 and TRBJ2-3; TRBD1 matches 7 bases. The CDR3 covers 17 residues. Germline CDR1 reads SEHNR; CDR2 reads FQNEAQ (reference sequence). J gave up 2 bases and V 5 bases, and 13 bases lay outside the gene matches. The CDR3 is CASSRTMTGKHTDTQYF. As DNA, the CDR3 is TGTGCCAGCAGCCGTACTATGACAGGGAAACACACAGATACGCAGTATTTT. The variable domain in full, completed from reference TRBV7-9 and TRBJ2-3, reads DTGVSQNPRHKITKRGQNVTFRCDPISEHNRLYWYRQTLGQGPEFLTYFQNEAQLEKSRLLSDRFSAERPKGSFSTLEIQRTEQGDSAMYLCASSRTMTGKHTDTQYFGPGTRLTVL.

This clone was seen only a few times. This chain uses TRBV20-1 with TRBJ1-1; D ambiguous. The germline V gene has CDR1 DFQATT and CDR2 SNEGSKA (reference sequence). V was trimmed by 7 bases and J by 1 base, leaving 7 bases between them. CDR3 size: 11 residues. The CDR3 is CSGVGNTEAFF. For the CDR3, the DNA is TGCAGTGGCGTGGGGAACACTGAAGCTTTCTTT.

CDR3 in amino acids: CASSPPAGTGGHEQYF. CDR3 nucleotide sequence: TGCGCCAGCAGCCCCCCAGCGGGGACAGGGGGCCACGAGCAGTACTTC. The chain has TRBV5-1 and TRBJ2-7, with TRBD1 matching over 12 bases. The CDR3 is 16 amino acids. V lost 4 bases and J lost 5; bases outside the gene matches: 10. CDR1 is SGHRS, CDR2 YFSETQ, per germline. Filled out from reference TRBV5-1 and TRBJ2-7, the complete variable domain reads KAGVTQTPRYLIKTRGQQVTLSCSPISGHRSVSWYQQTPGQGLQFLFEYFSETQRNKGNFPGRFSGRQFSNSRSEMNVSTLELGDSALYLCASSPPAGTGGHEQYFGPGTRLTVT.

The V and J genes are TRBV5-1 and TRBJ2-3; TRBD2 aligns across 9 bases. After removal of 1 base from V and 4 bases from J, the junction contained 10 bases not matched to a gene. The CDR3 spans 17 residues. The germline V gene encodes CDR1 SGHRS and CDR2 YFSETQ. This CDR3 is CASSLRGPGTSPDTQYF. The CDR3, as DNA: TGCGCCAGCAGCTTGCGAGGGCCCGGGACTAGCCCAGATACGCAGTATTTT.

V usage is TRBV6-5 and J usage is TRBJ2-5; TRBD2 matches 7 bases. CDR3 length: 14 residues. J was trimmed by 1 base and V by 8 bases; bases with no gene match: 7. Germline V gene data show CDR1 as MNHEY and CDR2 as SVGAGI. The CDR3 nucleotides are TGTGCCAGCGGGCCTGGGGGGGTCCAAGAGACCCAGTACTTC. This translates into CASGPGGVQETQYF.

This chain uses TRBV5-1 with TRBJ2-1; maybe TRBD1 (5 bases). Germline CDR1 and CDR2: SGHRS and YFSETQ. The CDR3 runs 13 residues. With 1 base removed from V and 10 bases from J, the gap between germline ends came to 12 bases. The CDR3 coding sequence is TGCGCCAGCAGCTTGCGCGTGGCAGGGGAGCAGTTCTTC. This gives the protein CASSLRVAGEQFF.

CDR3 bases: TGTGCCATCAGCCCTAGCGGGATATTCTACGAGCAGTACTTC. Its translation: CAISPSGIFYEQYF. V gene TRBV10-3 combines with J gene TRBJ2-7; 9 positions match TRBD2. The ends lost 6 bases at V and 3 bases at J; junction bases unmatched: 6. Germline V gene sequence: CDR1 ENHRY, CDR2 SYGVKD. The CDR3 has 14 amino acids.

The chain combines TRBV5-1 with TRBJ1-2, with TRBD1 as a possible D gene (5 bases). Germline V gives CDR1 SGHRS, CDR2 YFSETQ. CDR3 size: 15 residues. The V and J ends lost 3 bases and 6 bases respectively, with 18 bases between them. This chain's CDR3 is CASSYLDGGVNGYTF. The CDR3 nucleotides are TGCGCCAGCAGCTATCTTGATGGGGGGGTCAATGGCTACACCTTC. The whole variable domain, remainder taken from reference TRBV5-1 and TRBJ1-2, is KAGVTQTPRYLIKTRGQQVTLSCSPISGHRSVSWYQQTPGQGLQFLFEYFSETQRNKGNFPGRFSGRQFSNSRSEMNVSTLELGDSALYLCASSYLDGGVNGYTFGSGTRLTVV.

V usage is TRBV25-1 and J usage is TRBJ2-5, with D tentatively TRBD1 (6 bases). CDR3 length equals 14 residues. Germline CDR1 MGHDK, CDR2 SYGVNS. V was trimmed by 4 bases and J by 2 bases, leaving 11 bases between them. The chain's CDR3 is CASSARTEQETQYF. CDR3 nucleotides: TGTGCCAGCAGTGCCAGGACAGAGCAAGAGACCCAGTACTTC.

V is TRBV24-1 and J is TRBJ2-2; 12 bases are a match to TRBD2. The CDR3 totals 15 residues. From germline, CDR1 is KGHDR and CDR2 SFDVKD. The CDR3 here is CATSGGPANTGELFF. The DNA of the CDR3 is TGTGCGACTAGCGGGGGCCCCGCGAACACCGGGGAGCTGTTTTTT.

In its sample, this clone was seen a few times. The chain links TRBV19 to TRBJ1-5; D is uncertain. The germline V gene encodes CDR1 LNHDA and CDR2 SQIVND (reference sequence). The germline V and J ends were trimmed by 3 bases and 1 base, with 13 bases remaining between them. CDR3 length: 16 amino acids. CDR3 bases: TGTGCCAGTAGTATGGTTTTACGGGGAAGCAATCAGCCCCAGCATTTT. Translating gives CASSMVLRGSNQPQHF.

This clone counts as medium-sized (0.01 to 0.1%). V gene TRBV29-1 combines with J gene TRBJ2-2; no clear D. The V end was cut by 7 bases, the J end by 2 bases, with 11 bases between. The CDR3 runs 13 residues. Germline loops: CDR1 SQVTM, CDR2 ANQGSEA. CDR3 sequence (DNA): TGCAGCGCTTTACAAGTTAACACCGGGGAGCTGTTTTTT. Amino acid sequence: CSALQVNTGELFF.

The chain combines TRBV4-2 with TRBJ1-5, with a possible D match to TRBD1 (6 bases). This CDR3 region has 14 residues. Deletions cut 6 bases from V and 2 bases from J, with 11 bases between. Germline V gives CDR1 LGHNA, CDR2 YNFKEQ. The DNA for the CDR3 is TGTGCCAGCAGGGCACAGGGCGGCAATCAGCCCCAGCATTTT. Its translation is CASRAQGGNQPQHF.